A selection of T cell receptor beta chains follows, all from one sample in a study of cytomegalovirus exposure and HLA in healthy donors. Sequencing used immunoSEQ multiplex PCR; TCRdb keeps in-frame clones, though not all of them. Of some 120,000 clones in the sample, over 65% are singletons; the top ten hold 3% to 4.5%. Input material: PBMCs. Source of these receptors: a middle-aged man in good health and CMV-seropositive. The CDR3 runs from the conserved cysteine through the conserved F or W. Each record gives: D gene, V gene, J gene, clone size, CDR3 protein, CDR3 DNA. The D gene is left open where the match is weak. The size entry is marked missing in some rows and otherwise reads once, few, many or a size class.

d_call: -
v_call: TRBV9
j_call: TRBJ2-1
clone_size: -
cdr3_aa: CASSAYVSHEQFF
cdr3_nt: TGTGCCAGCAGCGCGTACGTTAGTCATGAGCAGTTCTTC

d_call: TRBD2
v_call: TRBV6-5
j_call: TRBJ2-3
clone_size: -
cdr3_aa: CASRAGGLNTQYF
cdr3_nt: TGTGCCAGCAGAGCGGGAGGCCTGAATACGCAGTATTTT

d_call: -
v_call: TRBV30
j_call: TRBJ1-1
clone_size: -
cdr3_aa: CAWTKGRDTEAFF
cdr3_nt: TGTGCCTGGACCAAGGGGAGGGACACTGAAGCTTTCTTT

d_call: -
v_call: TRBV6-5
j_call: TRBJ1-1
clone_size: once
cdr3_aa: CASSYRQVNTEAFF
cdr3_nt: TGTGCCAGCAGTTACCGGCAGGTGAACACTGAAGCTTTCTTT

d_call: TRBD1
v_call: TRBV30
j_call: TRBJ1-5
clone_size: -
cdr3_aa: CAWTTGQSNQPQHF
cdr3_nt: TGTGCCTGGACGACGGGACAGAGCAATCAGCCCCAGCATTTT

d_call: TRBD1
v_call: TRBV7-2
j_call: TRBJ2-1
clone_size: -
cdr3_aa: CASSLDRGQYNEQFF
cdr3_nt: TGTGCCAGCAGCTTAGACAGGGGGCAATACAATGAGCAGTTCTTC

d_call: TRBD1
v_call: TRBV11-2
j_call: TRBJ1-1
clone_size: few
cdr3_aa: CASSLVRAGGMNTEAFF
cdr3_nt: TGTGCCAGCAGCTTAGTCCGCGCAGGGGGAATGAACACTGAAGCTTTCTTT

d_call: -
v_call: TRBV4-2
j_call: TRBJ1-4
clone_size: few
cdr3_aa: CASSQDRGGAVGKLFF
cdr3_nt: TGTGCCAGCAGCCAAGATCGTGGGGGCGCGGTTGGAAAACTGTTTTTT

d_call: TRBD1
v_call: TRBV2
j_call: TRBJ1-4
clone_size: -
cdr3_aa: CASIPGQGFEKLFF
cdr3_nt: TGTGCCAGCATCCCGGGACAGGGATTTGAAAAACTGTTTTTT

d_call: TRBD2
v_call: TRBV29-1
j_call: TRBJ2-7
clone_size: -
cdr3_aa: CSVVPTGGYEQYF
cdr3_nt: TGCAGCGTCGTTCCTACGGGGGGCTACGAGCAGTACTTC

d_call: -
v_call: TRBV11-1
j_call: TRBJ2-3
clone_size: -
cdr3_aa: CASSTGTFTDTQYF
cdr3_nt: TGTGCCAGCAGCACAGGGACCTTCACAGATACGCAGTATTTT

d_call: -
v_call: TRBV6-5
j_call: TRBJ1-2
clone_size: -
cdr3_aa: CASSEDRYGYTF
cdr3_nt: TGTGCCAGCAGCGAGGATCGTTATGGCTACACCTTC

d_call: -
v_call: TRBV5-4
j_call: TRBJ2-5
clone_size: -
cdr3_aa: CASTRHDQETQYF
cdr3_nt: TGTGCCAGCACCCGACACGACCAAGAGACCCAGTACTTC

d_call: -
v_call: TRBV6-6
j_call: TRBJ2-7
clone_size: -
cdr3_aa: CASSYSRGGAGYEQYF
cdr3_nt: TGTGCCAGCAGTTACTCGAGAGGGGGTGCTGGCTACGAGCAGTACTTC

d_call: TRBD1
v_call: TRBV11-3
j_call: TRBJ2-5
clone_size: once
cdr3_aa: CASSIGTGLQETQYF
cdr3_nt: TGTGCCAGCAGCATCGGGACAGGCCTGCAAGAGACCCAGTACTTC

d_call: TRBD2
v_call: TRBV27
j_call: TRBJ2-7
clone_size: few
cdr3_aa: CASRWTSGRAVGEQYF
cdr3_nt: TGTGCCAGCAGATGGACTAGCGGGAGGGCAGTCGGCGAGCAGTACTTC

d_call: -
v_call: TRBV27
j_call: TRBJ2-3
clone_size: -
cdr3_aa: CASSLPGGSDTQYF
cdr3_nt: TGTGCCAGCAGTTTACCCGGGGGTTCCGATACGCAGTATTTT

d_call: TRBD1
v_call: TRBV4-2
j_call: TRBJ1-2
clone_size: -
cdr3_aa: CASSNRDRVGYTF
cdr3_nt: TGTGCCAGCAGCAACCGGGACAGGGTTGGCTACACCTTC

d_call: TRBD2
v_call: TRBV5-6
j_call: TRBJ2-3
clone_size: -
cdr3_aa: CASSYGLAGSTDTQYF
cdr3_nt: TGTGCCAGCAGCTACGGACTAGCGGGATCCACAGATACGCAGTATTTT

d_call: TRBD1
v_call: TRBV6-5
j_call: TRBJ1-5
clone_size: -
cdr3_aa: CASSYSGTGRGQPQHF
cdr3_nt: TGTGCCAGCAGTTACTCGGGGACAGGGAGAGGACAGCCCCAGCATTTT

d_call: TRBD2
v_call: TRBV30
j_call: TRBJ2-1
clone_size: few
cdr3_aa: CAWTEGRGTDEQFF
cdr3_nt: TGTGCCTGGACCGAAGGGCGGGGGACCGATGAGCAGTTCTTC

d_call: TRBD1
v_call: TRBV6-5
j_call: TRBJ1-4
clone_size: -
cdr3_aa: CASRHTGGAGEKLFF
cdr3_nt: TGTGCCAGCAGACATACAGGGGGCGCCGGGGAAAAACTGTTTTTT

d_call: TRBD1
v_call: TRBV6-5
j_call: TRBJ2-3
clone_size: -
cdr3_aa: CASQGESEDTQYF
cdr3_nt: TGTGCCTCCCAGGGGGAGTCGGAAGATACGCAGTATTTT

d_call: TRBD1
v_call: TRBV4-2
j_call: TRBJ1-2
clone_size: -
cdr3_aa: CASSQDRAGGVYGYTF
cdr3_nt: TGTGCCAGCAGCCAAGATAGGGCAGGGGGCGTCTATGGCTACACCTTC

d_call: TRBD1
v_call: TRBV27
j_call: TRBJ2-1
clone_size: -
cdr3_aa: CASSFDGRDREYNEQFF
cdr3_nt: TGTGCCAGCAGTTTTGACGGCCGGGACAGGGAGTACAATGAGCAGTTCTTC

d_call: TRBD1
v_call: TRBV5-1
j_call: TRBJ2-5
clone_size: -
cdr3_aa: CASSPDRGYQETQYF
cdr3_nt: TGCGCCAGCAGCCCTGACAGGGGATACCAAGAGACCCAGTACTTC

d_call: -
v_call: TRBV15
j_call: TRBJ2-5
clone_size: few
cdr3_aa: CATSRPGDSMSETQYF
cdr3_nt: TGTGCCACCAGCAGACCAGGAGACAGCATGTCGGAGACCCAGTACTTC

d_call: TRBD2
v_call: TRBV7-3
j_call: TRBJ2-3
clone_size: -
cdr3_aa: CASSLNSLAGGNTDTQYF
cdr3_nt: TGTGCCAGCAGCTTAAATTCACTAGCGGGAGGAAACACAGATACGCAGTATTTT

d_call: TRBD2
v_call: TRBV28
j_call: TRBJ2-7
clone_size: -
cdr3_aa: CASSFGLADYEQYF
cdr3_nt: TGTGCCAGCAGTTTTGGACTAGCGGATTACGAGCAGTACTTC

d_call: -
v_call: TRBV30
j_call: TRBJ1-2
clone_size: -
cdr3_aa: CAWSERVYGYTF
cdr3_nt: TGTGCCTGGAGTGAACGGGTCTATGGCTACACCTTC

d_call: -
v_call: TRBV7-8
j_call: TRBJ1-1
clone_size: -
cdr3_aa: CASSLGANTEAFF
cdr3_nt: TGTGCCAGCAGCTTGGGGGCGAACACTGAAGCTTTCTTT

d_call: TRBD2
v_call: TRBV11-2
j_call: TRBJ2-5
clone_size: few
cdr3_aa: CASSPRGGEQETQYF
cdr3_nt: TGTGCCAGCAGCCCCCGCGGGGGGGAACAAGAGACCCAGTACTTC

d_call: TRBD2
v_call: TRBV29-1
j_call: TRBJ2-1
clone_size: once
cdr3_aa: CSGKAGGSYNEQFF
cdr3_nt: TGCAGCGGGAAGGCGGGGGGCTCCTACAATGAGCAGTTCTTC

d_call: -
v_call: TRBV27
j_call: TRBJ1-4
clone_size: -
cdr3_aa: CASSSGFSEEKLFF
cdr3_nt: TGTGCCAGCAGTTCAGGGTTTTCCGAAGAAAAACTGTTTTTT

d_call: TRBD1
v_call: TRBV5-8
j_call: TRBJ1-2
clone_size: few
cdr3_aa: CASGRRQGTGPGYTF
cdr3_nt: TGTGCCAGCGGAAGACGACAGGGGACGGGGCCAGGCTACACCTTC

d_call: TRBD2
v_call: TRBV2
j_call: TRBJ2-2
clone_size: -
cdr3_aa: CASSVTGLATGELFF
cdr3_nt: TGTGCCAGCAGTGTAACGGGACTAGCGACCGGGGAGCTGTTTTTT

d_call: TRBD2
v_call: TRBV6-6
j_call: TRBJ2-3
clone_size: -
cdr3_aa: CASRTSGSTDTQYF
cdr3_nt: TGTGCCAGCAGGACTAGCGGGAGCACAGATACGCAGTATTTT

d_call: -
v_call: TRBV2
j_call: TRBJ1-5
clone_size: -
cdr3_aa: CASRGGGLGYQPQHF
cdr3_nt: TGTGCCAGCAGAGGGGGGGGGTTGGGATATCAGCCCCAGCATTTT

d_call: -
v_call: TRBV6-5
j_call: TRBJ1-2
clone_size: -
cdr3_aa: CASSQHDNYGYTF
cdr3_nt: TGTGCCAGCAGCCAACATGATAACTATGGCTACACCTTC

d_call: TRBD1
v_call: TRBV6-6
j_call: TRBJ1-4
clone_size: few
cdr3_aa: CASRLGTATNEKLFF
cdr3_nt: TGTGCCAGCAGACTTGGGACAGCAACTAATGAAAAACTGTTTTTT

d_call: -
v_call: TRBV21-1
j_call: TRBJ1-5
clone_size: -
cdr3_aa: CASSKAGRGNQPQHF
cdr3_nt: TGTGCCAGCAGCAAAGCGGGCAGGGGCAATCAGCCCCAGCATTTT

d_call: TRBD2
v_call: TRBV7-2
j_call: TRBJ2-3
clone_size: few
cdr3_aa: CASSSYGGSTDTQYF
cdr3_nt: TGTGCCAGCAGCTCCTACGGGGGGAGCACAGATACGCAGTATTTT

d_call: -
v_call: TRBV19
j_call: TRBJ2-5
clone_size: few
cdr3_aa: CASRALGAEETQYF
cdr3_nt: TGTGCCAGTAGGGCCCTAGGGGCCGAGGAGACCCAGTACTTC

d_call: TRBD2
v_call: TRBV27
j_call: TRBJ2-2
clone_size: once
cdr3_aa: CASSTREGTNTGELFF
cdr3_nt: TGTGCCAGCAGTACGCGGGAGGGCACGAACACCGGGGAGCTGTTTTTT

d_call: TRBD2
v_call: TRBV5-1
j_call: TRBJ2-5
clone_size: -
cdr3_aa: CASSLDLAGSRETQYF
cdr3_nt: TGCGCCAGCAGCTTGGATCTAGCGGGTTCAAGGGAGACCCAGTACTTC

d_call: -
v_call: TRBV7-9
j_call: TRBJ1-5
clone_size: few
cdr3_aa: CASSFGRSAGQPQHF
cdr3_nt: TGTGCCAGCAGCTTCGGACGGTCGGCGGGGCAGCCCCAGCATTTT